These 18 T cell receptor beta chains were sequenced from one sample in a study of OX40 agonist ivuxolimab in advanced cancers. Receptor amplification or capture employed the immunoSEQ multiplex PCR assay. This is the immuneACCESS table as TCRdb keeps it, with only in-frame sequences that have V and J called. A part of the clones is gone; compared with another copy, unresolved V genes explain less than half, and the rest is unexplained. The sample profile shows 100,000 or so clones; just over 90% of them were found once. The ten largest clones add up to 0.6% to 0.75% of the sample. The starting material was CD4+ or CD8+ T cells sorted from blood, obtained in a trial of the OX40 agonist ivuxolimab. These receptor sequences come from an adult with an advanced solid tumor such as melanoma, head and neck, liver or kidney cancer.

The rearrangement joins TRBV9 to TRBJ2-3, with 9 bases aligning to TRBD2. The CDR3 covers 14 residues. V shed 6 bases and J 3 bases; nucleotides not matched to a gene: 5. Germline V gene lookup returns CDR1 SGDLS and CDR2 YYNGEE. In DNA, the CDR3 is TGTGCCAGCAAGGGGGGACTAGCTACAGATACGCAGTATTTT. This encodes CASKGGLATDTQYF.

The V gene is TRBV29-1, the J gene TRBJ2-3; no reliable D call. V was clipped by 5 bases and J by 3 bases, with 6 bases between them. Germline V lookup: CDR1 SQVTM, CDR2 ANQGSEA. The CDR3 has 11 amino acids. CDR3 loop: CSVWETDTQYF. As DNA, the CDR3 is TGCAGCGTTTGGGAAACAGATACGCAGTATTTT.

The chain has TRBV27 and TRBJ2-1; 8 bases fit TRBD1. Germline V gene data show CDR1 as MNHEY and CDR2 as SMNVEV (reference sequence). Unmatched junction bases numbered 10, after V lost 4 bases and J lost 5 bases. The CDR3 is 16 residues long. The CDR3 bases are TGTGCCAGCAGTTCCCCCGGGACAGGTTTCCACAATGAGCAGTTCTTC. Its translation is CASSSPGTGFHNEQFF.

The CDR3 DNA reads as TGTGCCAGCGGCGGGGCGAGAGGCTACACCTTC. Its translation is CASGGARGYTF. The genes are TRBV28 and TRBJ1-2, with D possibly TRBD1 on 5 matching bases. The germline V gene encodes CDR1 MDHEN and CDR2 SYDVKM. Trimming shortened V by 8 bases and J by 8 bases, and 12 bases separated the two germline ends. The CDR3 runs 11 residues.

The J gene is TRBJ2-5, the V gene TRBV5-1, with D perhaps assigned TRBD1 or TRBD2 (6 bases each). Trimming stripped 4 bases from V and 4 bases from J, with 20 bases between. CDR3 length: 16 amino acids. Germline V CDR1 and CDR2: SGHRS, YFSETQ. The CDR3 reads CASSSSRGRWVETQYF. In nucleotides, the CDR3 is TGCGCCAGCAGCAGCTCACGGGGGCGATGGGTAGAGACCCAGTACTTC.

The CDR3 spells CASSLVASYNEQFF. CDR3 DNA: TGTGCCAGCAGCTTAGTAGCTTCCTACAATGAGCAGTTCTTC. The chain has TRBV7-2 and TRBJ2-1; D ambiguous. V was shortened by 1 base and J by 1 base, with 5 bases between the two germline ends. This CDR3 has 14 amino acids. The germline V gene encodes CDR1 SGHTA and CDR2 FQGNSA.

Of note for this clone: In the same sample, other DNA sequences code for this CDR3. The chain recombines TRBV9 with TRBJ2-3; possible D gene TRBD2, 5 bases. CDR3 size: 14 residues. Germline loops: CDR1 SGDLS, CDR2 YYNGEE. V was cut by 0 bases and J by 3 bases, with 8 bases left in between. CDR3 DNA sequence: TGTGCCAGCAGCGTAGGGAGCGGTACAGATACGCAGTATTTT. Amino acid sequence: CASSVGSGTDTQYF.

This rearrangement joins TRBV30 to TRBJ1-1; the D is unclear. The CDR3 extends over 14 amino acids. V lost 1 base and J lost 4, with 13 bases in between. Germline V gene lookup returns CDR1 GTSNPN and CDR2 SVGIG (reference sequence). The CDR3 DNA sequence: TGTGCCTGGAGTGAGACGGGTCAGGCCACTGAAGCTTTCTTT. Amino acids: CAWSETGQATEAFF.

The chain uses TRBV7-2 and TRBJ2-2; D is uncertain. The CDR3 loop spans 15 amino acids. The V and J ends lost 1 base and 5 bases respectively, with 11 bases between them. Looked up from germline, CDR1 is SGHTA and CDR2 is FQGNSA. CDR3 protein: CASSLGSARTGELFF. CDR3 nucleotides: TGTGCCAGCAGCTTAGGGTCCGCGAGGACCGGGGAGCTGTTTTTT.

The rearrangement joins TRBV28 to TRBJ2-2; D tentatively fits TRBD1 or TRBD2 (6 bases each). Germline V gene lookup returns CDR1 MDHEN and CDR2 SYDVKM. CDR3 length: 15 amino acids. The ends were cut back, 6 bases at V and 1 base at J, with 12 bases in the middle. The CDR3 DNA sequence: TGTGCCAGCAGCCTTAGGGGGGTGAACACCGGGGAGCTGTTTTTT. Its translation is CASSLRGVNTGELFF.

The chain combines TRBV5-4 with TRBJ1-4; D is unresolved. The CDR3 sequence is 16 residues long. CDR1 and CDR2 from the germline V gene are SGHNT and YYREEE (reference sequence). Trimming cost V 4 bases and J 7 bases, with 20 bases left between them. The DNA for the CDR3 is TGTGCCAGCAGCCAAACTGGGTCCCGGGGAGTTGAAAAACTGTTTTTT. This translates into CASSQTGSRGVEKLFF. Based on the CDR3 plus reference TRBV5-4 and TRBJ1-4, the full variable domain is ETGVTQSPTHLIKTRGQQVTLRCSSQSGHNTVSWYQQALGQGPQFIFQYYREEENGRGNFPPRFSGLQFPNYSSELNVNALELDDSALYLCASSQTGSRGVEKLFFGSGTQLSVL.

The chain joins TRBV7-8 to TRBJ1-1, with a weak D call TRBD1 (5 bases). V lost 3 bases and J 2 bases, leaving 16 bases between the germline ends. The CDR3 covers 16 residues. Per germline, CDR1 SGHVS and CDR2 FQNEAQ. CDR3 sequence: CASSLRGSGPNTEAFF. CDR3 sequence (DNA): TGTGCCAGCAGCTTGAGGGGCTCTGGGCCTAACACTGAAGCTTTCTTT.

The rearrangement uses TRBV27 and TRBJ2-2; 9 positions match TRBD1. CDR3 length equals 17 residues. CDR1 and CDR2 from the germline V gene are MNHEY and SMNVEV (reference sequence). V dropped 1 base and J dropped 4; count of bases not matched to a gene: 7. The DNA of the CDR3 is TGTGCCAGCAGTTTATGGGGACAGGGCGTCGCCACCGGGGAGCTGTTTTTT. It codes for CASSLWGQGVATGELFF.

The genes are TRBV5-1 and TRBJ2-1; 10 nucleotides match TRBD2. Trimming at V came to 5 bases and at J to 5 bases, leaving 4 bases not matched to a gene. This CDR3 contains 14 residues. In germline, CDR1 is SGHRS, CDR2 YFSETQ. The DNA for the CDR3 is TGCGCCAGCAGATCTAGCGGGGGACACAATGAGCAGTTCTTC. This translates into CASRSSGGHNEQFF.

This clone showed up just a few times. The chain uses TRBV27 and TRBJ2-5, with no clear D. Trimming removed 4 bases from V and 7 bases from J, with 10 bases in between. In germline, CDR1 is MNHEY, CDR2 SMNVEV (reference sequence). The CDR3 consists of 12 residues. The CDR3 protein is CASSYPPGTQYF. In DNA form, the CDR3 reads TGTGCCAGCAGTTACCCCCCCGGGACCCAGTACTTC.

In its sample, this clone was seen once. The CDR3 coding sequence is TGTGCCAGTCGTACAGGGAACATGAACACTGAAGCTTTCTTT. Residues: CASRTGNMNTEAFF. This sequence joins TRBV19 and TRBJ1-1; D is perhaps TRBD1 (6 bases). Germline-derived CDR1 and CDR2 are LNHDA and SQIVND (reference sequence). The CDR3 covers 14 residues. V shed 8 bases and J shed 0 bases, with 13 bases lying between them.

V usage is TRBV7-9 and J usage is TRBJ1-5, with 7 bases aligning to TRBD1. J was trimmed by 5 bases and V by 5 bases; bases with no gene match: 6. The CDR3 sequence is 14 residues long. The germline CDR1 and CDR2 sequences are SEHNR and FQNEAQ (reference sequence). The CDR3 reads CASSVGTEDQPQHF. The CDR3 DNA reads TGTGCCAGCAGCGTCGGGACAGAAGATCAGCCCCAGCATTTT.

V is TRBV5-6 and J is TRBJ2-2; 8 bases are shared with TRBD1. The CDR3 is 15 amino acids. After removal of 5 bases from V and 6 bases from J, the junction contained 9 bases not matched to a gene. CDR1 and CDR2 (germline): SGHDT, YYEEEE. CDR3 amino acids: CASSLPDRDAGELFF. The CDR3 DNA reads as TGTGCCAGCAGTCTTCCGGACAGGGATGCCGGGGAGCTGTTTTTT. Combining the CDR3 with reference TRBV5-6 and TRBJ2-2 gives the whole variable domain DAGVTQSPTHLIKTRGQQVTLRCSPKSGHDTVSWYQQALGQGPQFIFQYYEEEERQRGNFPDRFSGHQFPNYSSELNVNALLLGDSALYLCASSLPDRDAGELFFGEGSRLTVL.